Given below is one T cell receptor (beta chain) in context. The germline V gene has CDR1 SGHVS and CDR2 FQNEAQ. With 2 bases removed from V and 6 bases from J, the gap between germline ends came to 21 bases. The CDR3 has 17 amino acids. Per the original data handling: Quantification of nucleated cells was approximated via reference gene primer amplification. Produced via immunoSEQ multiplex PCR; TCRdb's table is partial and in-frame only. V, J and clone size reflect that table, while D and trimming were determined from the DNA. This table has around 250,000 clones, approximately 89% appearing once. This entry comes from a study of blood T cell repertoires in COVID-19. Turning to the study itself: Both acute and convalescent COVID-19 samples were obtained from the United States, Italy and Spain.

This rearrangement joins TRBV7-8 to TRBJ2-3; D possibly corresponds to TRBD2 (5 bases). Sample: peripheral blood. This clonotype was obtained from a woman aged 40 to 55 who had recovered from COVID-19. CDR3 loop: CASSLSRASIGVDTQYF. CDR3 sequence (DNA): TGTGCCAGCAGCTTAAGTAGGGCCAGCATCGGGGTGGATACGCAGTATTTT.